One and the same sample provided the 17 T cell receptor beta chains below, sequenced in a study of blood T cell repertoires in COVID-19 (TCRdb year 2020). The library relied on the immunoSEQ multiplex PCR assay. Entries here come from immuneACCESS through TCRdb and include only in-frame sequences with V and J called. Some clones fail to appear in such tables; in the studies checked, an unresolved V gene covers under half of the shortfall, and the cause of the remainder is unknown. The sample table lists about 140,000 clones, 84% of them with a count of one. Of the sample, less than 9% is held by the ten largest clones. Sequenced input: peripheral blood. These receptors all come from a man younger than 45 with COVID-19, enrolled during active disease.

This chain links TRBV29-1 with TRBJ2-1, with a tentative D call TRBD1 (6 bases). The germline V gene encodes CDR1 SQVTM and CDR2 ANQGSEA. The CDR3 totals 12 residues. Trimming shortened V by 6 bases and J by 9 bases, and 15 bases separated the two germline ends. This chain's CDR3 is CSVETGTSEQFF. CDR3 DNA: TGCAGCGTCGAAACAGGGACGAGTGAGCAGTTCTTC.

J is TRBJ1-2 and V is TRBV28, with D perhaps matching TRBD1 (6 bases). The V end was cut by 7 bases, the J end by 4 bases, with 16 bases between. The CDR3 length is 14 residues. CDR1 MDHEN and CDR2 SYDVKM come from the germline V gene. The CDR3 DNA reads as TGTGCCAGCACCCATGGACAGAGATCCTATGGCTACACCTTC. As protein: CASTHGQRSYGYTF.

This clone was counted a single time. The chain uses TRBV5-8 and TRBJ2-4, with D possibly TRBD1 on 6 matching bases. The V gene's germline CDR1 is SGHTS and CDR2 YDEGEE. The CDR3 is made up of 15 amino acids. V was trimmed by 3 bases and J by 0 bases, leaving 10 bases between them. In DNA form, the CDR3 reads TGTGCCAGCAGCTCAGGGGTTGGAGCCAAAAACATTCAGTACTTC. It codes for CASSSGVGAKNIQYF.

In this sample, this clone turned up once. The chain joins TRBV19 to TRBJ2-1; 10 bases match TRBD1. The germline CDR1 and CDR2 sequences are LNHDA and SQIVND (reference sequence). With V trimmed by 6 bases and J by 7 bases, 3 bases remained unmatched. This CDR3 has 13 residues. CDR3 loop: CASRWTGGNEQFF. CDR3 sequence (DNA): TGTGCCAGTAGGTGGACAGGGGGGAATGAGCAGTTCTTC. Full variable domain (missing parts from reference TRBV19 and TRBJ2-1): DGGITQSPKYLFRKEGQNVTLSCEQNLNHDAMYWYRQDPGQGLRLIYYSQIVNDFQKGDIAEGYSVSREKKESFPLTVTSAQKNPTAFYLCASRWTGGNEQFFGPGTRLTVL.

The rearrangement joins TRBV19 to TRBJ1-2; unclear D gene. Germline CDR1 reads LNHDA; CDR2 reads SQIVND (reference sequence). The length of the CDR3 is 14 residues. V was pared by 2 bases and J by 6 bases, with 13 bases between. CDR3 loop: CASSIFGRENGYTF. CDR3 bases: TGTGCCAGTAGTATATTCGGGCGGGAGAATGGCTACACCTTC.

This sequence joins TRBV28 and TRBJ1-2; a weak D match, TRBD1 (5 bases). The germline CDR1 and CDR2 sequences are MDHEN and SYDVKM. The CDR3 totals 14 residues. Trimming pared 7 bases from V and 5 bases from J, leaving 17 bases between. This CDR3 is CASTLGRGSYGYTF. CDR3 nucleotide sequence: TGTGCCAGCACCTTGGGGCGGGGATCGTATGGCTACACCTTC.

The gene calls are TRBV7-9 and TRBJ1-1, with TRBD1 identical over 7 bases. Germline V gives CDR1 SEHNR, CDR2 FQNEAQ (reference sequence). Trimming cost V 5 bases and J 0 bases; bases outside gene matches: 9. This CDR3 has 16 amino acids. The CDR3, as DNA: TGTGCCAGCAGCCGCCCGACAGGGACTCTGAACACTGAAGCTTTCTTT. Amino acid sequence: CASSRPTGTLNTEAFF.

CDR3 residues: CASSKGQGNTEAFF. CDR3 in DNA: TGTGCCAGCAGTAAGGGACAGGGGAACACTGAAGCTTTCTTT. The J gene is TRBJ1-1, the V gene TRBV6-5; 9 bases are shared with TRBD1. Germline V gives CDR1 MNHEY, CDR2 SVGAGI. V was pared by 5 bases and J by 1 base, with 2 bases of the junction left unmatched. The CDR3 is 14 amino acids.

The V call is TRBV6-5, the J call TRBJ1-2; no clear D. V was shortened by 10 bases and J by 8 bases, with 17 bases between the two germline ends. The CDR3 length is 12 residues. The germline V gene has CDR1 MNHEY and CDR2 SVGAGI. Here the CDR3 DNA reads TGTGCCACATCCCGACCGGGTGGCGGCTACACCTTC. This encodes CATSRPGGGYTF.

The rearrangement uses TRBV2 and TRBJ2-1, with TRBD1 as a possible D gene (6 bases). The CDR3 runs 13 residues. V gave up 6 bases and J gave up 6 bases, with 12 bases separating them. Germline-derived CDR1 and CDR2 are SNHLY and FYNNEI. Written as DNA, the CDR3 is TGTGCCAGCAGGGGTGGACAGTCCAATGAGCAGTTCTTC. Translating gives CASRGGQSNEQFF.

This CDR3 is CASSMSGTYEQYF. The CDR3 DNA is TGTGCCAGTAGCATGTCGGGTACCTACGAGCAGTACTTC. The chain couples TRBV19 to TRBJ2-7; D gene ambiguous. Trimming took off 6 bases at V and 2 bases at J, with 11 bases between the two ends. The CDR3 spans 13 residues. Germline V gene lookup returns CDR1 LNHDA and CDR2 SQIVND (reference sequence).

The chain joins TRBV30 to TRBJ1-2; 7 bases are shared with TRBD1. Unmatched junction bases numbered 5, after V lost 0 bases and J lost 10 bases. Germline lookup yields CDR1 GTSNPN and CDR2 SVGIG (reference sequence). There are 12 residues in the CDR3. CDR3 residues: CAWSVRQGAYTF. Here the CDR3 DNA reads TGTGCCTGGAGTGTACGACAGGGAGCCTACACCTTC. Drawing the rest from reference TRBV30 and TRBJ1-2, the complete variable domain is SQTIHQWPATLVQPVGSPLSLECTVEGTSNPNLYWYRQAAGRGLQLLFYSVGIGQISSEVPQNLSASRPQDRQFILSSKKLLLSDSGFYLCAWSVRQGAYTFGSGTRLTVV.

The chain combines TRBV20-1 with TRBJ2-7; tentatively, D is TRBD2 (6 bases). The CDR3 runs 11 residues. Trimming shortened V by 4 bases and J by 10 bases, and 14 bases separated the two germline ends. Germline-derived CDR1 and CDR2 are DFQATT and SNEGSKA (reference sequence). The CDR3 nucleotides read TGCAGTGCTAAAGCCGGGACTCCCCAGTACTTC. Protein: CSAKAGTPQYF.

This chain joins TRBV6-1 and TRBJ2-3, with D maybe TRBD2 (6 bases). From germline, CDR1 is MNHNS and CDR2 SASEGT. The CDR3 extends over 12 amino acids. Between the trimmed V and J ends, which lost 3 bases and 6 bases, there was a span of 7 bases. The CDR3 here is CASSETSDTQYF. The CDR3 region has the DNA TGTGCCAGCAGTGAGACTAGTGATACGCAGTATTTT.

V is TRBV21-1 and J is TRBJ1-1; TRBD1, the table's D call, was not compared with the DNA. TRBV21-1 is tagged as a pseudogene. The CDR3 runs to 17 residues. The chain's CDR3 is CASSKEGTGELNTEAFF. CDR3 sequence (DNA): TGTGCCAGCAGCAAAGAGGGGACAGGAGAACTGAACACTGAAGCTTTCTTT.

The CDR3 loop reads CASSPGQGGRELFF. The CDR3, as DNA: TGTGCCAGCAGCCCTGGACAGGGGGGCCGGGAGCTGTTTTTT. This chain connects TRBV7-9 to TRBJ2-2, with TRBD1 identical over 10 bases. Trimming removed 5 bases from V and 9 bases from J; junction bases left unmatched: 6. Germline V CDR1 and CDR2: SEHNR, FQNEAQ (reference sequence). CDR3 length: 14 residues.

The rearrangement uses TRBV20-1 and TRBJ2-2; perhaps TRBD2 as D (5 bases). The CDR3 covers 14 residues. CDR1 and CDR2 (germline): DFQATT, SNEGSKA (reference sequence). V lost 3 bases, J lost 1 base, and 9 bases lay in between. CDR3: CSASIGVNTGELFF. In nucleotides, the CDR3 is TGCAGTGCTAGTATCGGGGTGAACACCGGGGAGCTGTTTTTT.